This TCR beta chain emerged from a study of immune evolution from preneoplasia to lung adenocarcinoma. Here immunoSEQ multiplex PCR was the method, and the copy in TCRdb shows in-frame clones only, minus some. The table shows roughly 2,700 clones, with 85% to 90% occurring only once. CDR3 length: 16 amino acids. Germline values: CDR1 LNHNV, CDR2 YYDKDF (reference sequence). Trimming removed 1 base from V and 0 bases from J, with 10 bases in between. Sequenced: FFPE adjacent normal lung tissue. This chain links TRBV15 with TRBJ1-5; D is unclear. This receptor was obtained from a person between 55 and 80 years old with lung adenocarcinoma. CDR3 protein: CATSRAEGYSNQPQHF. The CDR3 nucleotides read TGTGCCACCAGCAGAGCTGAGGGATATAGCAATCAGCCCCAGCATTTT.